Following are 22 T cell receptor beta chains from one sample sequenced in a study of technical replicates of blood from a few donors. Profiling relied on immunoSEQ multiplex PCR, and the TCRdb table lists in-frame clones only, not all of them. This table has approximately 70,000 clones, roughly 98% appearing once. Sequencing was done on a sample of T cells isolated from PBMCs. All receptors derive from a human donor in good health.

Comment on this clone: Additional DNA sequences in this sample encode the identical CDR3. The J gene is TRBJ1-2, the V gene TRBV9, with TRBD1 identical over 7 bases. The CDR3 runs 14 residues. V lost 2 bases to trimming and J lost 2 bases; unmatched junction nucleotides: 3. Germline values: CDR1 SGDLS, CDR2 YYNGEE. Here the CDR3 reads CASSVVTGNYGYTF. The DNA of the CDR3 is TGTGCCAGCAGCGTTGTGACAGGGAACTATGGCTACACCTTC.

The rearrangement joins TRBV2 to TRBJ2-7; 8 nucleotides match TRBD1. In germline, CDR1 is SNHLY, CDR2 FYNNEI. V shed 11 bases, J shed 2 bases, and the junction held 8 bases outside the gene matches. The length of the CDR3 is 13 residues. CDR3 in DNA: TGTGCCGCAAAACAGGGGGGAGCCTACGAGCAGTACTTC. It specifies CAAKQGGAYEQYF. Looking up the rest from reference TRBV2 and TRBJ2-7 gives the full variable domain: EPEVTQTPSHQVTQMGQEVILRCVPISNHLYFYWYRQILGQKVEFLVSFYNNEISEKSEIFDDQFSVERPDGSNFTLKIRSTKLEDSAMYFCAAKQGGAYEQYFGPGTRLTVT.

V gene TRBV2 combines with J gene TRBJ2-7; D unclear. V was pared by 1 base and J by 3 bases, with 10 bases between. This CDR3 is built from 14 residues. Germline assignment: CDR1 SNHLY and CDR2 FYNNEI. In DNA, the CDR3 is TGTGCCAGCAGTGAAGAGGAGAGTCACTACGAGCAGTACTTC. Amino acid sequence: CASSEEESHYEQYF. Combining the CDR3 with reference TRBV2 and TRBJ2-7 gives the whole variable domain EPEVTQTPSHQVTQMGQEVILRCVPISNHLYFYWYRQILGQKVEFLVSFYNNEISEKSEIFDDQFSVERPDGSNFTLKIRSTKLEDSAMYFCASSEEESHYEQYFGPGTRLTVT.

This chain connects TRBV18 to TRBJ2-3, with TRBD1 identical over 8 bases. With V trimmed by 3 bases and J by 6 bases, 5 bases remained unmatched. Germline V CDR1 and CDR2: KGHSH, LQKENI. The CDR3 loop spans 14 amino acids. CDR3 nucleotide sequence: TGTGCCAGCTCACCGGCAGGGGGCTTTGATACGCAGTATTTT. It translates to CASSPAGGFDTQYF.

The chain carries TRBV11-2 and TRBJ2-7, with D possibly being TRBD2 (6 bases). CDR1 and CDR2 from the germline V gene are SGHAT and FQNNGV. There are 16 residues in the CDR3. V lost 5 bases, J lost 5 bases, and 22 bases lay in between. CDR3 loop: CASSRSPRDFRHEQYF. The CDR3 DNA sequence: TGTGCCAGCAGCCGATCTCCTCGGGACTTCCGCCACGAGCAGTACTTC.

This chain links TRBV5-5 with TRBJ1-1; TRBD1 matches 11 bases. Germline assignment: CDR1 SGHKS and CDR2 YYEKEE (reference sequence). The CDR3 is 15 amino acids. The V and J ends lost 3 bases and 6 bases, in that order; junction bases with no gene match: 7. CDR3 residues: CASSSGTGGKAEAFF. The CDR3 region has the DNA TGTGCCAGCAGCTCTGGGACAGGGGGTAAGGCTGAAGCTTTCTTT. Variable domain in full (rest from reference TRBV5-5 and TRBJ1-1): DAGVTQSPTHLIKTRGQQVTLRCSPISGHKSVSWYQQVLGQGPQFIFQYYEKEERGRGNFPDRFSARQFPNYSSELNVNALLLGDSALYLCASSSGTGGKAEAFFGQGTRLTVV.

The CDR3 loop reads CASNGRPGFDGYTF. Written as DNA, the CDR3 is TGTGCCAGTAACGGCCGCCCAGGGTTTGATGGCTACACCTTC. The chain is built from TRBV19 and TRBJ1-2, with D possibly TRBD1 on 5 matching bases. Germline V gives CDR1 LNHDA, CDR2 SQIVND (reference sequence). This CDR3 region has 14 residues. V lost 7 bases to trimming and J lost 6 bases, with 18 bases between them.

The chain recombines TRBV5-1 with TRBJ2-5, with 8 nucleotides matching TRBD1. The ends lost 4 bases at V and 3 bases at J; junction bases unmatched: 5. Germline CDR1 is SGHRS and CDR2 is YFSETQ. The CDR3 spans 14 residues. The CDR3 DNA reads as TGCGCCAGCAGCCTCCAGGACAGGGAAGAGACCCAGTACTTC. Its protein is CASSLQDREETQYF.

The chain has TRBV7-3 and TRBJ2-7, with 13 bases identical to TRBD2. Germline loops: CDR1 SGHTA, CDR2 FQGTGA. Trimming at V came to 3 bases and at J to 12 bases, leaving 14 bases not matched to a gene. The CDR3 sequence is 16 residues long. The CDR3 region is CASSFSHQTSGGPLYF. As DNA, the CDR3 is TGTGCCAGCAGCTTCTCCCACCAGACTAGCGGGGGGCCTCTGTACTTC.

The chain combines TRBV28 with TRBJ1-5; D may be TRBD1 (6 bases). This CDR3 is 14 amino acids long. V dropped 5 bases and J dropped 4 bases, with 12 bases sitting between them. In germline, CDR1 is MDHEN, CDR2 SYDVKM. CDR3: CASSPGQGNQPQHF. The CDR3 region has the DNA TGTGCCAGCAGTCCGGGACAAGGGAATCAGCCCCAGCATTTT.

V is TRBV6-1 and J is TRBJ2-1; TRBD2 matches 7 bases. The V gene end was trimmed by 1 base and the J gene end by 10 bases; junction bases not matched to a gene: 4. The CDR3 is 13 amino acids. CDR1 and CDR2 (germline): MNHNS, SASEGT. In nucleotides, the CDR3 is TGTGCCAGCAGTGAAGTCGTGGGAGGGGAGCAGTTCTTC. Amino acid sequence: CASSEVVGGEQFF.

The chain joins TRBV28 to TRBJ1-1; D ambiguous. The CDR3 contains 14 residues. Looked up from germline, CDR1 is MDHEN and CDR2 is SYDVKM. V shed 8 bases and J shed 1 base, with 14 bases lying between them. Here the CDR3 DNA reads TGTGCCAGCGCGAATCAGGTGGGGAACACTGAAGCTTTCTTT. Translated, it gives CASANQVGNTEAFF. The full variable domain, completed using reference TRBV28 and TRBJ1-1, is DVKVTQSSRYLVKRTGEKVFLECVQDMDHENMFWYRQDPGLGLRLIYFSYDVKMKEKGDIPEGYSVSREKKERFSLILESASTNQTSMYLCASANQVGNTEAFFGQGTRLTVV.

This chain joins TRBV28 and TRBJ1-2; D possibly corresponds to TRBD1 (6 bases). V dropped 8 bases and J dropped 5 bases, with 15 bases sitting between them. Germline CDR1 is MDHEN and CDR2 is SYDVKM. This CDR3 region has 13 residues. CDR3 sequence: CASFSDRSYGYTF. CDR3 sequence (DNA): TGTGCCAGCTTTTCTGACAGGAGTTATGGCTACACCTTC.

The chain joins TRBV7-9 to TRBJ1-1, with D unresolved. This CDR3 is 12 amino acids long. Trimming removed 4 bases from V and 5 bases from J, with 8 bases in between. Germline CDR1 SEHNR, CDR2 FQNEAQ (reference sequence). CDR3 sequence reads: CASSYGDTEAFF. CDR3 in DNA: TGTGCCAGCAGCTACGGGGATACTGAAGCTTTCTTT.

This sequence joins TRBV10-1 and TRBJ2-4; D gene uncertain. CDR3 length: 13 amino acids. V was pared by 5 bases and J by 4 bases, with 9 bases between. Germline V gene lookup returns CDR1 WNHNN and CDR2 SYGVQD (reference sequence). CDR3 nucleotides: TGCGCCAGCAGTTCTAGACCGAAAAACATTCAGTACTTC. It specifies CASSSRPKNIQYF.

J is TRBJ2-5 and V is TRBV5-1; D is uncertain. Germline V gene data show CDR1 as SGHRS and CDR2 as YFSETQ. V was clipped by 1 base and J by 5 bases, with 9 bases between them. The CDR3 covers 13 residues. DNA of the CDR3: TGCGCCAGCAGCTTGACAGTCGTCGAGACCCAGTACTTC. This sequence encodes CASSLTVVETQYF.

This clone was counted once. The rearrangement uses TRBV6-1 and TRBJ2-1; D is ambiguous. This CDR3 has 16 residues. With 4 bases removed from V and 1 base from J, the gap between germline ends came to 14 bases. CDR1 is MNHNS and CDR2 is SASEGT in the germline V gene. CDR3 DNA sequence: TGTGCCAGCAGTGTCACAGCCGTTGGGTCCTACAATGAGCAGTTCTTC. This sequence encodes CASSVTAVGSYNEQFF.

V gene TRBV29-1 combines with J gene TRBJ2-6; possible D gene TRBD2, 5 bases. The CDR3 is 14 amino acids. The V end was cut by 6 bases, the J end by 0 bases, with 9 bases between. Germline V gene data show CDR1 as SQVTM and CDR2 as ANQGSEA. The CDR3 DNA reads as TGCAGCGTCACGGGGAACTCTGGGGCCAACGTCCTGACTTTC. As protein: CSVTGNSGANVLTF.

The chain uses TRBV6-5 and TRBJ2-5; TRBD1 aligns across 10 bases. Looked up from germline, CDR1 is MNHEY and CDR2 is SVGAGI. J lost 4 bases, V lost 2 bases, and 7 bases had no gene match. The CDR3 has 16 residues. CDR3 loop: CASSYSGRTGGETQYF. Written as DNA, the CDR3 is TGTGCCAGCAGTTACAGTGGTCGGACAGGGGGAGAGACCCAGTACTTC.

In this sample, this clone turned up once. The gene calls are TRBV18 and TRBJ2-1; 8 nucleotides line up with TRBD2. This CDR3 is built from 17 residues. The ends lost 1 base at V and 8 bases at J; junction bases unmatched: 13. The germline V gene has CDR1 KGHSH and CDR2 LQKENI. For the CDR3, the DNA is TGTGCCAGCTCACCACGAAAAGAGCGGGAGCCCGATCATGAGCAGTTCTTC. Its translation: CASSPRKEREPDHEQFF.

The rearrangement joins TRBV7-3 to TRBJ1-1; maybe TRBD1 (5 bases). The CDR3 consists of 14 residues. Trimming pared 5 bases from V and 1 base from J, leaving 11 bases between. Germline CDR1 is SGHTA and CDR2 is FQGTGA. This chain's CDR3 is CASSPQVGNTEAFF. DNA of the CDR3: TGTGCCAGCAGCCCACAGGTGGGGAACACTGAAGCTTTCTTT.

For the CDR3, the DNA is TGTGCCAGGCGGGGGGCGGGAGAGACCCAGTACTTC. It encodes CARRGAGETQYF. The V and J genes are TRBV6-1 and TRBJ2-5, with 8 bases aligning to TRBD2. Germline CDR1 and CDR2: MNHNS and SASEGT. Trimming removed 9 bases from V and 4 bases from J; junction bases left unmatched: 4. The CDR3 consists of 12 residues.